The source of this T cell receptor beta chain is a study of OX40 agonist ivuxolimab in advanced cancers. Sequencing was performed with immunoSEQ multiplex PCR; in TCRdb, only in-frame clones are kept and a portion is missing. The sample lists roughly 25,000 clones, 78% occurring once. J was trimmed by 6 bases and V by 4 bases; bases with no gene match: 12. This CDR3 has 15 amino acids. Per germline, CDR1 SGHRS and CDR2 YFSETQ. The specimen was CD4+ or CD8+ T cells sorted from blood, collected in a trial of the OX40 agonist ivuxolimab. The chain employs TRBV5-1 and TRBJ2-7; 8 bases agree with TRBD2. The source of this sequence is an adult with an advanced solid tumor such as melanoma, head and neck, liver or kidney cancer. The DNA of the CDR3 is TGCGCCAGCAGCCGCCCGGAAGCGGGGGCCTCCGAGCAGTACTTC. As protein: CASSRPEAGASEQYF.